These 28 T cell receptor beta chains were all obtained from the same sample, sequenced in a study of PD-L1 blockade in urothelial cancer. Only in-frame clones appear in the TCRdb table, and some are missing; sequencing was by immunoSEQ multiplex PCR. In the table there are tens of thousands of clones, more than 70% of which are singletons. This specimen consisted of PBMCs, obtained around atezolizumab (anti-PD-L1) treatment. Receptors were obtained from a man in his 70s with urothelial cancer.

The chain combines TRBV10-2 with TRBJ2-3; D is ambiguous. The length of the CDR3 is 12 residues. Germline loops: CDR1 WSHSY, CDR2 SAAADI. The V gene lost 0 bases and the J gene lost 10 bases, with 8 bases spanning the gap. The CDR3 DNA follows: TGCGCCAGCAGTGAGTCGTGGTCAGCGCAGTATTTT. It specifies CASSESWSAQYF.

V usage is TRBV14 and J usage is TRBJ2-3; D perhaps matches TRBD1 (6 bases). The CDR3 has 15 amino acids. CDR1 SGHDN and CDR2 FVKESK come from the germline V gene. V was cut by 4 bases and J by 2 bases, with 13 bases left in between. The DNA of the CDR3 is TGTGCCAGCAGCCCCCGTCGGACAGCCACAGATACGCAGTATTTT. Its translation is CASSPRRTATDTQYF.

The chain is built from TRBV29-1 and TRBJ2-1, with no clear D. Germline assignment: CDR1 SQVTM and CDR2 ANQGSEA. This CDR3 spans 11 amino acids. V dropped 4 bases and J dropped 4 bases, with 5 bases sitting between them. The CDR3 nucleotides read TGCAGCGTTGCCCTTTACAATGAGCAGTTCTTC. Its protein is CSVALYNEQFF.

V usage is TRBV5-1 and J usage is TRBJ2-1, with D perhaps matching TRBD1 (8 bases). In germline, CDR1 is SGHRS, CDR2 YFSETQ. The CDR3 has 15 amino acids. V gave up 4 bases and J gave up 9 bases, with 20 bases separating them. The CDR3 DNA sequence: TGCGCCAGCAGCCCCAGGGGGCGCGGGGAGGGTGAGCAGTTCTTC. Its translation is CASSPRGRGEGEQFF.

V usage is TRBV2 and J usage is TRBJ2-5; D is unresolved. The germline V gene encodes CDR1 SNHLY and CDR2 FYNNEI. The CDR3 is 12 residues long. The V end was cut by 6 bases, the J end by 0 bases, with 5 bases between. CDR3 sequence (DNA): TGTGCCAGCAGCTCGTACCAAGAGACCCAGTACTTC. Its translation is CASSSYQETQYF.

Here the CDR3 reads CASHTTGGLYGYTF. The CDR3 DNA reads TGTGCCAGCCATACAACAGGGGGCCTCTATGGCTACACCTTC. V is TRBV28 and J is TRBJ1-2, with 9 bases lining up with TRBD1. Trimming cost V 8 bases and J 4 bases; bases outside gene matches: 8. Germline-derived CDR1 and CDR2 are MDHEN and SYDVKM. The CDR3 contains 14 residues.

This clone was seen only once. The rearrangement uses TRBV5-1 and TRBJ2-3; 7 bases align to TRBD1. From germline, CDR1 is SGHRS and CDR2 YFSETQ. The CDR3 is 15 amino acids. V was clipped by 0 bases and J by 0 bases; unmatched bases: 1. The CDR3, as DNA: TGCGCCAGCAGCTTGGAAGGGGGCAGCACAGATACGCAGTATTTT. This sequence encodes CASSLEGGSTDTQYF.

This clone was found a few times. The V call is TRBV6-6, the J call TRBJ1-5; D gene ambiguous. The germline CDR1 and CDR2 sequences are MNHNY and SVGAGI (reference sequence). V was trimmed by 0 bases and J by 0 bases, leaving 9 bases between them. CDR3 length: 16 amino acids. CDR3 region: CASSYSSGYSNQPQHF. DNA of the CDR3: TGTGCCAGCAGTTACTCGTCCGGGTATAGCAATCAGCCCCAGCATTTT.

V and J are TRBV10-2 and TRBJ1-1; 7 bases line up with TRBD1. V trimming: 5 bases; J trimming: 8 bases; junction bases outside the gene matches: 8. The CDR3 length is 13 residues. CDR1 is WSHSY and CDR2 is SAAADI in the germline V gene. CDR3: CASSFGATGEAFF. DNA of the CDR3: TGCGCCAGCAGTTTCGGGGCGACAGGGGAAGCTTTCTTT.

This chain connects TRBV15 to TRBJ1-4; D is uncertain. Looked up from germline, CDR1 is LNHNV and CDR2 is YYDKDF (reference sequence). The CDR3 is 15 residues long. The V gene lost 0 bases and the J gene lost 8 bases, with 13 bases spanning the gap. Written as DNA, the CDR3 is TGTGCCACCAGCAGAGATAGGGAGATGGGAGAAAAACTGTTTTTT. It specifies CATSRDREMGEKLFF.

CDR3 amino acids: CASSRGGRETQYF. CDR3 coding DNA: TGTGCCAGCAGCAGAGGGGGCAGGGAGACCCAGTACTTC. The rearrangement joins TRBV28 to TRBJ2-5; 7 bases align to TRBD1. This CDR3 is 13 amino acids long. Trimming removed 6 bases from V and 5 bases from J; junction bases left unmatched: 6. Germline CDR1 reads MDHEN; CDR2 reads SYDVKM.

The chain joins TRBV10-3 to TRBJ2-1; 10 bases map to TRBD1. V trimming: 6 bases; J trimming: 6 bases; junction bases outside the gene matches: 8. The germline V gene encodes CDR1 ENHRY and CDR2 SYGVKD. The CDR3 runs to 15 residues. DNA of the CDR3: TGTGCCATCAGCGAGGGCTGGGACAGGGGCAATGAGCAGTTCTTC. Its protein is CAISEGWDRGNEQFF.

The chain has TRBV4-2 and TRBJ2-7, with 7 nucleotides matching TRBD2. The V segment lost 2 bases and the J segment 5 bases; nucleotides outside the gene matches: 9. The CDR3 has 15 amino acids. Germline CDR1 LGHNA, CDR2 YNFKEQ. The CDR3 nucleotides read TGTGCCAGCAGCCAACGGCTAGCGGAGACGGACGAGCAGTACTTC. It is translated as CASSQRLAETDEQYF.

This chain links TRBV18 with TRBJ2-1; D is possibly TRBD2 (5 bases). Trimming cost V 1 base and J 9 bases, with 16 bases left between them. The CDR3 sequence is 15 residues long. Germline V gene lookup returns CDR1 KGHSH and CDR2 LQKENI. Written as DNA, the CDR3 is TGTGCCAGCTCACCACTATCTACTAGGTCGGGTGAGCAGTTCTTC. This sequence encodes CASSPLSTRSGEQFF.

The chain employs TRBV6-1 and TRBJ1-1, with D tentatively TRBD1 (6 bases). Trimming stripped 3 bases from V and 0 bases from J, with 14 bases between. Germline CDR1 MNHNS, CDR2 SASEGT. The CDR3 is 16 residues long. CDR3 sequence (DNA): TGTGCCAGCAGTGATCCGGGGGGCGGAATGAACACTGAAGCTTTCTTT. It translates to CASSDPGGGMNTEAFF.

The chain joins TRBV5-1 to TRBJ2-3; D gene ambiguous. The germline CDR1 and CDR2 sequences are SGHRS and YFSETQ. This CDR3 is built from 14 residues. Trimming shortened V by 1 base and J by 2 bases, and 8 bases separated the two germline ends. CDR3 in amino acids: CASSLSVATDTQYF. The CDR3 DNA reads TGCGCCAGCAGCTTGAGTGTGGCCACAGATACGCAGTATTTT. Together with reference TRBV5-1 and TRBJ2-3, the CDR3 gives the full variable domain: KAGVTQTPRYLIKTRGQQVTLSCSPISGHRSVSWYQQTPGQGLQFLFEYFSETQRNKGNFPGRFSGRQFSNSRSEMNVSTLELGDSALYLCASSLSVATDTQYFGPGTRLTVL.

This chain uses TRBV15 with TRBJ1-2, with 8 bases fitting TRBD1. With 2 bases clipped from V and 0 bases from J, the junction kept 5 bases outside the gene matches. This CDR3 has 16 amino acids. Germline loops: CDR1 LNHNV, CDR2 YYDKDF (reference sequence). The CDR3 region is CATSRYTRGPNYGYTF. Here the CDR3 DNA reads TGTGCCACCAGCAGATATACCAGGGGGCCTAACTATGGCTACACCTTC. Supplemented by reference TRBV15 and TRBJ1-2, the full variable domain reads DAMVIQNPRYQVTQFGKPVTLSCSQTLNHNVMYWYQQKSSQAPKLLFHYYDKDFNNEADTPDNFQSRRPNTSFCFLDIRSPGLGDTAMYLCATSRYTRGPNYGYTFGSGTRLTVV.

The chain is built from TRBV11-3 and TRBJ1-5, with D tentatively TRBD1 (6 bases). V was trimmed by 3 bases and J by 1 base, leaving 13 bases between them. Germline values: CDR1 SGHNT, CDR2 YENEEA. This CDR3 is built from 16 residues. DNA of the CDR3: TGTGCCAGCAGCTTGGGACACCGGAGGAGCAATCAGCCCCAGCATTTT. Protein sequence: CASSLGHRRSNQPQHF.

The V gene is TRBV11-1, the J gene TRBJ2-7; TRBD1 is a possible D gene (6 bases). Germline loops: CDR1 SGHAT, CDR2 FQDESV (reference sequence). V shed 2 bases and J shed 6 bases, with 14 bases lying between them. The CDR3 is made up of 14 amino acids. The CDR3 is CASSLRDTVSEQYF. CDR3 DNA sequence: TGTGCCAGCAGCTTACGGGACACCGTCTCCGAGCAGTACTTC.

This chain connects TRBV11-2 to TRBJ2-1, with TRBD2 identical over 12 bases. V dropped 5 bases and J dropped 6; count of bases not matched to a gene: 5. Germline V lookup: CDR1 SGHAT, CDR2 FQNNGV. This CDR3 has 15 amino acids. As DNA, the CDR3 is TGTGCCAGCAGCCCGACTAGCGGGAGAAGCAATGAGCAGTTCTTC. Its protein product is CASSPTSGRSNEQFF.

This sequence joins TRBV25-1 and TRBJ1-2; D not resolved. Germline V gene sequence: CDR1 MGHDK, CDR2 SYGVNS. V lost 6 bases, J lost 2 bases, and 10 bases lay in between. The CDR3 is made up of 13 amino acids. The CDR3 loop reads CASSTEQNYGYTF. The CDR3 DNA is TGTGCCAGCAGCACAGAACAAAACTATGGCTACACCTTC.

The rearrangement uses TRBV5-1 and TRBJ2-1; the D gene is possibly TRBD1 (6 bases). This CDR3 spans 15 amino acids. CDR1 and CDR2 (germline): SGHRS, YFSETQ. Trimming took 2 bases from V and 0 from J, leaving 9 bases between them. The chain's CDR3 is CASSFQGSSYNEQFF. In nucleotides, the CDR3 is TGCGCCAGCAGCTTCCAGGGGAGCTCCTACAATGAGCAGTTCTTC.

Only a few counts were recorded for this clone. This rearrangement joins TRBV5-3 to TRBJ2-1; 9 bases fit TRBD1. TRBV5-3 has ORF status, its function being uncertain. The CDR3 contains 17 residues. J was trimmed by 2 bases and V by 1 base; bases with no gene match: 7. The CDR3 DNA follows: TGTGCCAGAAGCTTGTTTCCGGGACAGGGACCCTACAATGAGCAGTTCTTC. Translating it yields CARSLFPGQGPYNEQFF.

A word on this clone: One end of the junction fails to match germline, which may point to a read error. The rearrangement joins TRBV7-7 to TRBJ2-3; TRBD1 might be the D (6 bases). Germline CDR1 is SSHAT and CDR2 is FNYEAQ (reference sequence). This CDR3 comprises 14 residues. The CDR3 protein is CASSPGASTDTQYF. CDR3 nucleotides: TGTGCTAGCAGTCCAGGGGCTAGCACAGATACGCAGTATTTT.

The V and J genes are TRBV9 and TRBJ1-3, with D perhaps matching TRBD1 (6 bases). Trimming stripped 2 bases from V and 1 base from J, with 13 bases between. Germline V CDR1 and CDR2: SGDLS, YYNGEE. CDR3 length: 16 residues. CDR3 region: CASSVGAGASGNTIYF. In DNA form, the CDR3 reads TGTGCCAGCAGCGTCGGAGCGGGGGCGTCTGGAAACACCATATATTTT.

The chain couples TRBV11-3 to TRBJ2-3, with TRBD2 as a possible D gene (5 bases). The CDR3 length is 15 residues. Germline loops: CDR1 SGHNT, CDR2 YENEEA. Trimming shortened V by 0 bases and J by 4 bases, and 11 bases separated the two germline ends. CDR3 DNA sequence: TGTGCCAGCAGCTTAGATTCGGGAAGATCAGATACGCAGTATTTT. Residues: CASSLDSGRSDTQYF.

This clone was detected a few times. This chain links TRBV9 with TRBJ1-2; D is perhaps TRBD1 (6 bases). The CDR3 sequence is 14 residues long. V gave up 0 bases and J gave up 5 bases, with 11 bases separating them. CDR1 is SGDLS and CDR2 is YYNGEE in the germline V gene. CDR3 amino acids: CASSVDDRGYGYTF. CDR3 DNA: TGTGCCAGCAGCGTAGACGATAGGGGGTATGGCTACACCTTC.

The chain couples TRBV2 to TRBJ2-4; D not resolved. This CDR3 region has 11 residues. Germline-derived CDR1 and CDR2 are SNHLY and FYNNEI. V was pared by 2 bases and J by 7 bases, with 3 bases between. The CDR3 loop reads CASSEYNIQYF. DNA for the CDR3: TGTGCCAGCAGTGAATATAACATTCAGTACTTC.